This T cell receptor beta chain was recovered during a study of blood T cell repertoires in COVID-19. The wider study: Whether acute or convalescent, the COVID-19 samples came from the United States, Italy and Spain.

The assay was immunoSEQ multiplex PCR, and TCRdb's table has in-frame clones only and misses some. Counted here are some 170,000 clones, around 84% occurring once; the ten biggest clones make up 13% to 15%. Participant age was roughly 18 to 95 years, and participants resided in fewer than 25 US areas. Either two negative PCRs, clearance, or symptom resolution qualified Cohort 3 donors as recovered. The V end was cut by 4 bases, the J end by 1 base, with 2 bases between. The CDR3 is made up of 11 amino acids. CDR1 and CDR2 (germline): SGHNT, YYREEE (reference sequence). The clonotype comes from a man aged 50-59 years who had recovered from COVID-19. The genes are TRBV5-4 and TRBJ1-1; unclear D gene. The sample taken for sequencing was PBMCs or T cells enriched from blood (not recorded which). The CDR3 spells CASSQNTEAFF. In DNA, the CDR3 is TGTGCCAGCAGCCAGAACACTGAAGCTTTCTTT.